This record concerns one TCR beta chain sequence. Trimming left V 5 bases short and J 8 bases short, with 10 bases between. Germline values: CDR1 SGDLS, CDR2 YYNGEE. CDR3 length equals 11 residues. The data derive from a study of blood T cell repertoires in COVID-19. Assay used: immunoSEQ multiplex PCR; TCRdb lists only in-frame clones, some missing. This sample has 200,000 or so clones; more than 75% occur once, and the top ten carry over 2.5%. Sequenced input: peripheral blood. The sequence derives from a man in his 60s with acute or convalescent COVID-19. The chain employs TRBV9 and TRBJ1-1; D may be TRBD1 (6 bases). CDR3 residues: CASRSGTEAFF. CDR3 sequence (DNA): TGTGCCAGCAGGTCCGGGACAGAAGCTTTCTTT.